This TCR beta chain is drawn from a study of tumor-infiltrating lymphocytes in primary liver carcinoma. This clonotype occurred many times. Unsorted bulk tissue (roughly 17-32 mg) underwent RNA and DNA co-extraction. A constant-region primer primed TCR beta cDNA synthesis from about 530 ng of total RNA. Slightly modified ARM-PCR, run as three nested multiplex PCR rounds, produced the TCR beta libraries. Each CDR3 protein is one row after TCRdb ran MiXCR on the multiplex PCR reads. The sample includes 95,000 to 100,000 distinct CDR3 sequences, around 73% of them seen just once. The sequence was obtained from a woman between 55 and 75 years old with primary liver carcinoma and hepatitis B virus infection. The sequencing sample was made of liver tumor tissue from sampling region 2. Subset denoted: tumor region T2, inferior pole.

CDR3 sequence reads: CSAHPAGTGMSGNQPQHF. The DNA of the CDR3 is TGCAGTGCTCACCCAGCCGGGACAGGGATGAGTGGCAATCAGCCCCAGCATTTT. The V call is TRBV20-1, the J call TRBJ1-5; 9 bases are a match to TRBD1. After removal of 5 bases from V and 2 bases from J, the junction contained 16 bases not matched to a gene. The CDR3 loop spans 18 amino acids. Germline CDR1 reads DFQATT; CDR2 reads SNEGSKA (reference sequence).